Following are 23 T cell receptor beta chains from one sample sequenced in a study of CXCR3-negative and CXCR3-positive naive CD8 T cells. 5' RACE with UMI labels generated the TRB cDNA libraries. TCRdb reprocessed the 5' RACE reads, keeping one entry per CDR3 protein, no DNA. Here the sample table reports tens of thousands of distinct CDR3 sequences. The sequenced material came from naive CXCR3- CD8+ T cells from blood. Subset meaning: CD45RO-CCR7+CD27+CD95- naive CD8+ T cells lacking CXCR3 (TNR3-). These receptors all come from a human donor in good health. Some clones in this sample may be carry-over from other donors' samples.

The CDR3 here is CSPGRAPYNEQFF. This chain joins TRBV20-1 and TRBJ2-1; TCRdb outputs TRBD1, but without DNA this stays unchecked. Germline values: CDR1 DFQATT, CDR2 SNEGSKA (reference sequence). The CDR3 has 13 amino acids.

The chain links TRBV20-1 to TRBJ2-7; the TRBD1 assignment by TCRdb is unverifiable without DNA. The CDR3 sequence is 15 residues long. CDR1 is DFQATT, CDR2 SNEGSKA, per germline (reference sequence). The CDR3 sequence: CSALGQGAVYNEQYF.

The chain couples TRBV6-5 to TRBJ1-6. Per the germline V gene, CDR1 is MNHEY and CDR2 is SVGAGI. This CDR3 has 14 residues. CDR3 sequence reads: CASSQDFYNSPLHF.

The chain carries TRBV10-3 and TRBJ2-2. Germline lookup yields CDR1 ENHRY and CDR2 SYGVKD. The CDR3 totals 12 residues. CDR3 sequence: CAITRNTGELFF.

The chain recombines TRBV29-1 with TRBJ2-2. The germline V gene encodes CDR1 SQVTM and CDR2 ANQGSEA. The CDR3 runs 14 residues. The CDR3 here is CSVEDPNGTGELFF.

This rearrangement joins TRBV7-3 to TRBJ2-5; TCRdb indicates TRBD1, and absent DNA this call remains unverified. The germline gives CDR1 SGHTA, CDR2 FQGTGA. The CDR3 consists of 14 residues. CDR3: CASSISGQQETQYF.

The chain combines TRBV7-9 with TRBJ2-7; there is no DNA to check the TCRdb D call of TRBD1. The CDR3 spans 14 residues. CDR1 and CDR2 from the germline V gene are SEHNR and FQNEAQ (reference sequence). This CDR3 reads CASSRPGQGYEQYF.

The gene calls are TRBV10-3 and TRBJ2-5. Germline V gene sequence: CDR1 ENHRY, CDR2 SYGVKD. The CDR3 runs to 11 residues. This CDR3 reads CAIRKGETQYF.

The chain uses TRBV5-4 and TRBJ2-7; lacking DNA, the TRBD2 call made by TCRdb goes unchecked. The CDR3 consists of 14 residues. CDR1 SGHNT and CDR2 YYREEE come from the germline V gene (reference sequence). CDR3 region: CASSFSGGRDEQYF. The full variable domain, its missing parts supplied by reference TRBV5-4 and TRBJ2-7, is ETGVTQSPTHLIKTRGQQVTLRCSSQSGHNTVSWYQQALGQGPQFIFQYYREEENGRGNFPPRFSGLQFPNYSSELNVNALELDDSALYLCASSFSGGRDEQYFGPGTRLTVT.

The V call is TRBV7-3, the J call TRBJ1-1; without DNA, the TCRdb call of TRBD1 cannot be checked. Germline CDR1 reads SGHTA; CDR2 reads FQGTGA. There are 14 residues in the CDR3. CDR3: CASSTRGGNTEAFF.

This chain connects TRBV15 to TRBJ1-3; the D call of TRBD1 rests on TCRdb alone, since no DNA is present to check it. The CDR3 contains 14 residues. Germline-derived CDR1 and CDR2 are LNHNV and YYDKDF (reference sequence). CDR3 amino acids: CATSRVGTVNTIYF.

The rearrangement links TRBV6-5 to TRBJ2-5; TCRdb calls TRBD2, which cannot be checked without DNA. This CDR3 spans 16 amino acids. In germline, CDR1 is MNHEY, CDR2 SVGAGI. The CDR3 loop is CASSFPSGGIQETQYF.

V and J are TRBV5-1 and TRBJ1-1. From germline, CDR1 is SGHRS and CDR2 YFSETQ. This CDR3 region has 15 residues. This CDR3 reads CASSPEGIRNTEAFF.

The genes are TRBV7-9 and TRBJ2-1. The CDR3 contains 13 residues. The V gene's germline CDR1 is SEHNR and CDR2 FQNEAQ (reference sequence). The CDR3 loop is CASSSTLYNEQFF.

CDR3 sequence: CSVEGNTYGYTF. The J gene is TRBJ1-2, the V gene TRBV29-1. Germline CDR1 is SQVTM and CDR2 is ANQGSEA. This CDR3 is built from 12 residues.

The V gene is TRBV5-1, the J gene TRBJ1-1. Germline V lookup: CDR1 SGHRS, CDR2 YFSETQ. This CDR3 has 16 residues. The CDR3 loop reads CASSLEEEGPFGGAFF.

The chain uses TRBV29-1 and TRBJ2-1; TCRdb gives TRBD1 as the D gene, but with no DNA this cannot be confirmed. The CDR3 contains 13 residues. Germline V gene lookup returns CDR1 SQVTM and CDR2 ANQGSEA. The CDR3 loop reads CSVRGGEYNEQFF.

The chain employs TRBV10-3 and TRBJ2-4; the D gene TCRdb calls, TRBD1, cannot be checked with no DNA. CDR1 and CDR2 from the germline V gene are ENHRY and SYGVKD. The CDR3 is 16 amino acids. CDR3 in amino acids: CAISEVDRGFGNIQYF.

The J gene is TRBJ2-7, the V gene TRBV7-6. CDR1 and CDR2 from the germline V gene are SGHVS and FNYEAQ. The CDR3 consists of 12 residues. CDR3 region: CASSLRPYEQYF.

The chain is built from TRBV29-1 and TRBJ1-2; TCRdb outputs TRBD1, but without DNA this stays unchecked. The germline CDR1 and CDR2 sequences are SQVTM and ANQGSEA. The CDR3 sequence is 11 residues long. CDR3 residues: CSDLQGQGYTF.

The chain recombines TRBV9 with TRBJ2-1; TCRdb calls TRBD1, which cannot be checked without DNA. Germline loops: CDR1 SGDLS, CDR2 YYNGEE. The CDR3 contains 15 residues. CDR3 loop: CASSGGTGVINEQFF.

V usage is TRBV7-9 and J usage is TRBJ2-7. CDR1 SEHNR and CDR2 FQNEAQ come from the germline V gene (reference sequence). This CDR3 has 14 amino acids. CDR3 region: CASSLDDWVYEQYF.

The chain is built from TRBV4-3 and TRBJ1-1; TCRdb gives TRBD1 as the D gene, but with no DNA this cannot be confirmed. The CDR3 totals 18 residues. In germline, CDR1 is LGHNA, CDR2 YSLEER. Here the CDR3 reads CASSQDPRLIGANTEAFF.